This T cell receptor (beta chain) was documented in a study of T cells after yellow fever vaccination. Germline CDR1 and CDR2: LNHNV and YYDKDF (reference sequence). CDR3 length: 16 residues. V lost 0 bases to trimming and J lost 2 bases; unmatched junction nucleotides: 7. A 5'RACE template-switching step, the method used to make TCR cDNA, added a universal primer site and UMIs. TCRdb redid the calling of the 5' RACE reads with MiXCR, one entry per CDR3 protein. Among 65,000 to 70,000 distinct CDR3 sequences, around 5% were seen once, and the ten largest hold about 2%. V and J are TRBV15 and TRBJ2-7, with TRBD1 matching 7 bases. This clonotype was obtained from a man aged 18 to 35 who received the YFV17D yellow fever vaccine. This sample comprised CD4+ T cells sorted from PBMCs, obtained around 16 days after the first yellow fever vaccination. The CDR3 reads CATSRDPPGTAYEQYF. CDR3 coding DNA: TGTGCCACCAGCAGAGACCCCCCCGGGACAGCCTACGAGCAGTACTTC.